The 20 T cell receptor beta chains given below trace back to one sample, sequenced in a study of control samples from healthy donors and cancer patients. TCRdb's copy holds only in-frame clones and misses some; the assay was immunoSEQ multiplex PCR. Of 130,000 to 150,000 clones listed, approximately 91% are singletons. Sequenced: blood. These receptor sequences come from a man aged 25 to 45 in good health.

The V and J genes are TRBV4-3 and TRBJ2-1; D is possibly TRBD2 (5 bases). The CDR3 totals 17 residues. V gave up 0 bases and J gave up 4 bases, with 16 bases separating them. From germline, CDR1 is LGHNA and CDR2 YSLEER. This chain's CDR3 is CASSQDSGPPIYNEQFF. The CDR3 region has the DNA TGCGCCAGCAGCCAAGACAGCGGCCCCCCGATATACAATGAGCAGTTCTTC.

This chain uses TRBV30 with TRBJ1-3, with D hard to call. The length of the CDR3 is 16 residues. Trimming pared 1 base from V and 0 bases from J, leaving 13 bases between. Germline values: CDR1 GTSNPN, CDR2 SVGIG (reference sequence). The CDR3 coding sequence is TGTGCCTGGAGTGACCCATGGACCTTCTCTGGAAACACCATATATTTT. It specifies CAWSDPWTFSGNTIYF. The variable domain in full, completed from reference TRBV30 and TRBJ1-3, reads SQTIHQWPATLVQPVGSPLSLECTVEGTSNPNLYWYRQAAGRGLQLLFYSVGIGQISSEVPQNLSASRPQDRQFILSSKKLLLSDSGFYLCAWSDPWTFSGNTIYFGEGSWLTVV.

In its sample, this clone was seen once. The chain has TRBV11-2 and TRBJ2-5, with D possibly TRBD1 on 6 matching bases. Germline-derived CDR1 and CDR2 are SGHAT and FQNNGV. V lost 2 bases, J lost 3 bases, and 16 bases lay in between. The CDR3 consists of 16 residues. CDR3 sequence reads: CASSLRSGTKEETQYF. CDR3 DNA: TGTGCCAGCAGCTTACGGTCAGGGACAAAGGAAGAGACCCAGTACTTC.

This chain connects TRBV5-1 to TRBJ2-2; 7 nucleotides align to TRBD2. CDR1 and CDR2 from the germline V gene are SGHRS and YFSETQ. Germline trimming cut 1 base from V and 4 bases from J; bases unmatched to any gene: 1. CDR3 length: 14 amino acids. CDR3 bases: TGCGCCAGCAGCTTGACTAGCGCCACCGGGGAGCTGTTTTTT. This encodes CASSLTSATGELFF.

This chain joins TRBV10-3 and TRBJ2-6; 7 bases line up with TRBD2. This CDR3 spans 15 amino acids. V shed 10 bases, J shed 0 bases, and the junction held 6 bases outside the gene matches. Germline V lookup: CDR1 ENHRY, CDR2 SYGVKD. The DNA of the CDR3 is TGTGCCACCAGGGAGGGGATCTCTGGGGCCAACGTCCTGACTTTC. This codes for CATREGISGANVLTF.

The chain links TRBV12-3 or TRBV12-4 to TRBJ2-4; D remains ambiguous. With 7 bases removed from V and 7 bases from J, the gap between germline ends came to 11 bases. The CDR3 sequence is 12 residues long. This chain's CDR3 is CASKTGLNIQYF. The CDR3 DNA reads as TGTGCCAGCAAGACTGGGTTGAACATTCAGTACTTC.

This chain links TRBV19 with TRBJ1-2; no firm D call. Trimming took off 2 bases at V and 4 bases at J, with 8 bases between the two ends. Germline values: CDR1 LNHDA, CDR2 SQIVND (reference sequence). The CDR3 extends over 13 amino acids. The DNA of the CDR3 is TGTGCCAGTAGTATAATCGGAGGCTATGGCTACACCTTC. Its protein is CASSIIGGYGYTF.

The J gene is TRBJ1-3, the V gene TRBV6-2 or TRBV6-3, with TRBD1 matching over 8 bases. This CDR3 region has 17 residues. V was clipped by 2 bases and J by 4 bases; unmatched bases: 10. The germline V gene encodes CDR1 MNHEY and CDR2 SVGEGT. The CDR3 loop reads CASSYASGTGSGNTIYF. In DNA form, the CDR3 reads TGTGCCAGCAGTTACGCCTCCGGGACAGGATCCGGAAACACCATATATTTT.

The chain joins TRBV5-6 to TRBJ1-1; TRBD1 matches 9 bases. Germline V CDR1 and CDR2: SGHDT, YYEEEE. V dropped 4 bases and J dropped 11; count of bases not matched to a gene: 6. This CDR3 comprises 12 residues. DNA for the CDR3: TGTGCCAGCAGCCGTTCCGGGACAGGGGCTTTCTTT. Amino acids: CASSRSGTGAFF.

This chain connects TRBV5-8 to TRBJ1-2, with a possible D match to TRBD1 (5 bases). This CDR3 is built from 14 residues. Germline loops: CDR1 SGHTS, CDR2 YDEGEE. Trimming shortened V by 0 bases and J by 8 bases, and 14 bases separated the two germline ends. The CDR3 reads CASSLGQLRDGYTF. CDR3 bases: TGTGCCAGCAGCTTGGGACAGTTGAGAGACGGCTACACCTTC.

The chain has TRBV25-1 and TRBJ1-5; the D is unclear. CDR1 is MGHDK and CDR2 is SYGVNS in the germline V gene. This CDR3 is built from 12 residues. Trimming stripped 1 base from V and 16 bases from J, with 14 bases between. CDR3 bases: TGTGCCAGCAGTGAATTAGGTGGTCTTCAACATTTT. This codes for CASSELGGLQHF.

This sequence joins TRBV7-8 and TRBJ1-4, with unresolved D. Looked up from germline, CDR1 is SGHVS and CDR2 is FQNEAQ. Deletions cut 5 bases from V and 3 bases from J, with 13 bases between. CDR3 length equals 15 residues. CDR3 sequence (DNA): TGTGCCAGCAGCCGAGACACCGTGGCTAATGAAAAACTGTTTTTT. It specifies CASSRDTVANEKLFF. The full variable domain, its missing parts supplied by reference TRBV7-8 and TRBJ1-4, is GAGVSQSPRYKVAKRGQDVALRCDPISGHVSLFWYQQALGQGPEFLTYFQNEAQLDKSGLPSDRFFAERPEGSVSTLKIQRTQQEDSAVYLCASSRDTVANEKLFFGSGTQLSVL.

The chain carries TRBV5-1 and TRBJ1-1, with TRBD1 matching 9 bases. J was trimmed by 4 bases and V by 4 bases; bases with no gene match: 11. CDR1 SGHRS and CDR2 YFSETQ come from the germline V gene. CDR3 length: 16 amino acids. CDR3 protein: CASSLDRGRLGTEAFF. In nucleotides, the CDR3 is TGCGCCAGCAGCCTGGACAGGGGAAGATTGGGCACTGAAGCTTTCTTT.

The genes are TRBV6-2 or TRBV6-3 and TRBJ2-5; D is perhaps TRBD2 (5 bases). The CDR3 sequence is 13 residues long. CDR1 is MNHEY, CDR2 SVGEGT, per germline. V was cut by 5 bases and J by 12 bases, with 19 bases left in between. DNA for the CDR3: TGTGCCAGCAGTGGGCTAGCCACGGGATTAAAGTACTTC. Translating gives CASSGLATGLKYF.

The J gene is TRBJ1-5, the V gene TRBV6-5; D unclear. In germline, CDR1 is MNHEY, CDR2 SVGAGI. With 3 bases removed from V and 0 bases from J, the gap between germline ends came to 6 bases. There are 14 residues in the CDR3. This CDR3 is CASSYAGSNQPQHF. The CDR3 DNA follows: TGTGCCAGCAGTTATGCAGGTAGCAATCAGCCCCAGCATTTT.

As regards this clone: Germline is not matched at one junction end, which may reflect a read error. The rearrangement uses TRBV15 and TRBJ2-2; TRBD2 might be the D (5 bases). The CDR3 extends over 15 amino acids. Germline assignment: CDR1 LNHNV and CDR2 YYDKDF (reference sequence). The CDR3 DNA is TGTGCCACCAGCAGAGTTGTAGCGAATACCGGGGAGCTGTTTTTT. This sequence encodes CATSRVVANTGELFF.

The gene calls are TRBV3-1 (or the pseudogene TRBV3-2) and TRBJ1-6; a weak D match, TRBD1 (6 bases). Germline V CDR1 and CDR2: LGHDT, YNNKEL (reference sequence). CDR3 length: 14 residues. Trimming removed 4 bases at V and 9 bases at J, with 13 bases between. CDR3 region: CASSRGGATSPLHF. CDR3 bases: TGTGCCAGCAGCCGAGGGGGGGCGACTTCACCCCTCCACTTT.

V is TRBV9 and J is TRBJ2-1, with D perhaps matching TRBD1 or TRBD2 (5 bases each). V was pared by 1 base and J by 8 bases, with 13 bases between. Germline lookup yields CDR1 SGDLS and CDR2 YYNGEE. The CDR3 covers 14 residues. CDR3 protein: CASSVQRDQHEQFF. The CDR3 nucleotides are TGTGCCAGCAGCGTACAAAGGGACCAGCATGAGCAGTTCTTC.

The CDR3 DNA reads TGTGCCAGCAGTCGAACAGGGGGAAGTTCTGAAAAACTGTTTTTT. Protein sequence: CASSRTGGSSEKLFF. The chain has TRBV25-1 and TRBJ1-4; TRBD1 matches at 8 bases. V was pared by 5 bases and J by 7 bases, with 9 bases of the junction left unmatched. The CDR3 consists of 15 residues. Germline V gene data show CDR1 as MGHDK and CDR2 as SYGVNS. Based on the CDR3 plus reference TRBV25-1 and TRBJ1-4, the full variable domain is EADIYQTPRYLVIGTGKKITLECSQTMGHDKMYWYQQDPGMELHLIHYSYGVNSTEKGDLSSESTVSRIRTEHFPLTLESARPSHTSQYLCASSRTGGSSEKLFFGSGTQLSVL.

The J gene is TRBJ1-2, the V gene TRBV6-2 or TRBV6-3, with 7 bases identical to TRBD1. The CDR3 sequence is 15 residues long. Germline V gives CDR1 MNHEY, CDR2 SVGEGT. V trimming: 1 base; J trimming: 8 bases; junction bases outside the gene matches: 10. CDR3 DNA sequence: TGTGCCAGCAGTTACTTCACTATGACAGGGCAAGGCTACACCTTC. It is translated as CASSYFTMTGQGYTF.